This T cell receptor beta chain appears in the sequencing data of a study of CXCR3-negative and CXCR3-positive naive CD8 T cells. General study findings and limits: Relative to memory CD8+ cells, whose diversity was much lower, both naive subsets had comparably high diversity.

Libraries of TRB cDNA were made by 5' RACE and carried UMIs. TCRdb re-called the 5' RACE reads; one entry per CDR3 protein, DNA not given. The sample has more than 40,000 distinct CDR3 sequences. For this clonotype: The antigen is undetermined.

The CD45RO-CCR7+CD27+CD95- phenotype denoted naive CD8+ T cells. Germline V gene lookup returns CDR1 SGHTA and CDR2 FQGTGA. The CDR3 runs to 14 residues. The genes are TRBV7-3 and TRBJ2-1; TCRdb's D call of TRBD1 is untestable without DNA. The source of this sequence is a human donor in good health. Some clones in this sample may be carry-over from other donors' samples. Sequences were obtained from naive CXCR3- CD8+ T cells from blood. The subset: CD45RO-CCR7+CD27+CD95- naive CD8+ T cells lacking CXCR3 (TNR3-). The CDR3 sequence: CASSEDRTYNEQFF.